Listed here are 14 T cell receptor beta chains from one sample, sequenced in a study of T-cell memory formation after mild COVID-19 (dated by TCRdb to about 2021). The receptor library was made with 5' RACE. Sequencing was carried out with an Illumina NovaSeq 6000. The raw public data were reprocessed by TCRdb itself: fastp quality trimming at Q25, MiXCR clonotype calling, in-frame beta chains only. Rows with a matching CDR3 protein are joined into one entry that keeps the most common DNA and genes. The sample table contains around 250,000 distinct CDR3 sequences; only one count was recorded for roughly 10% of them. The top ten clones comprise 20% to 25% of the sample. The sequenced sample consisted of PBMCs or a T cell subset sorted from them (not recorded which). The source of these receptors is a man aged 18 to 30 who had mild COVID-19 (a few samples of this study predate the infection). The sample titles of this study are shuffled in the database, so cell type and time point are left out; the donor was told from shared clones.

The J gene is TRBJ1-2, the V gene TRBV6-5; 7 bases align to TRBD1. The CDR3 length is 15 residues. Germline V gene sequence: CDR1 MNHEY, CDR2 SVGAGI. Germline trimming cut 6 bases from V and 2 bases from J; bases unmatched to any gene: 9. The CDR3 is CASSLTLTGNYGYTF. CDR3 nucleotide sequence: TGTGCCAGCAGCCTCACACTGACAGGGAACTATGGCTACACCTTC.

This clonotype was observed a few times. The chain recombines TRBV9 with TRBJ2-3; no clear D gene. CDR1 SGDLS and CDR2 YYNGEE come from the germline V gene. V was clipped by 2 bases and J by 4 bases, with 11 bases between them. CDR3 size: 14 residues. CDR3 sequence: CASSVNFVADTQYF. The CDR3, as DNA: TGTGCCAGCAGCGTGAACTTCGTCGCAGATACGCAGTATTTT.

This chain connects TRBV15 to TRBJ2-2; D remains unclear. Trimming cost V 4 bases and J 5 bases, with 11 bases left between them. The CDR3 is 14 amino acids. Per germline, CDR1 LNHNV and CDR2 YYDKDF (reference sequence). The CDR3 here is CATSNRVGTGELFF. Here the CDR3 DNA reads TGTGCCACCAGCAATAGGGTGGGGACCGGGGAGCTGTTTTTT.

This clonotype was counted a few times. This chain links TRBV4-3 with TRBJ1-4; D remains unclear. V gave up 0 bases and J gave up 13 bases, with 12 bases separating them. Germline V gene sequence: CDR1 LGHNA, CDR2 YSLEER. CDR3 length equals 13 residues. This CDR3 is CASSQDRVGGLFF. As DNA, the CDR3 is TGCGCCAGCAGCCAAGATCGAGTGGGTGGACTGTTTTTT.

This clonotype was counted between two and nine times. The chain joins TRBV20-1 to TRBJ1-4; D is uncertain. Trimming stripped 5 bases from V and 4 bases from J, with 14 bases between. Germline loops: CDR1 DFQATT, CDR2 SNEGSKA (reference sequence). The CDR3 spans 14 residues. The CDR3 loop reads CSALSTAINEKLFF. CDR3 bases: TGCAGTGCTCTTTCGACGGCAATTAATGAAAAACTGTTTTTT.

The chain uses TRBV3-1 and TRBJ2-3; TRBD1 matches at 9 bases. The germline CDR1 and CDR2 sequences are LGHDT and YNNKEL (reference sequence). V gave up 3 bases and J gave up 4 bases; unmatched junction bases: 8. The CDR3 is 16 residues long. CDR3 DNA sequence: TGTGCCAGCAGCCAGCTAAGGGACAGGGTATCAGATACGCAGTATTTT. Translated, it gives CASSQLRDRVSDTQYF.

The CDR3 region has the DNA TGTGCCAGCAGCTTAGGGGGGAAGCCTGAAGCTTTCTTT. Amino acids: CASSLGGKPEAFF. The V call is TRBV7-9, the J call TRBJ1-1, with a weak D call TRBD1 (5 bases). V was pared by 1 base and J by 6 bases, with 9 bases between. Germline CDR1 is SEHNR and CDR2 is FQNEAQ (reference sequence). This CDR3 contains 13 residues.

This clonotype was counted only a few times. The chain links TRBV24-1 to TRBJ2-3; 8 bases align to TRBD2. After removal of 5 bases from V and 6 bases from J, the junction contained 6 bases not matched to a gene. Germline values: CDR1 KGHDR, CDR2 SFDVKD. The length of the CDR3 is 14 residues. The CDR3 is CATSGGGPSDTQYF. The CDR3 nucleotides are TGTGCCACCAGTGGCGGGGGGCCGTCGGATACGCAGTATTTT.

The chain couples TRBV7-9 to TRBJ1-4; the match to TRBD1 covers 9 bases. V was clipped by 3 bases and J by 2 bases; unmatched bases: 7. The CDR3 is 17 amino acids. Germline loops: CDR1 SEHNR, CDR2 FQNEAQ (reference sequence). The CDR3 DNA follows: TGTGCCAGCAGCTTTTGGACAGGGGAAACGACTAATGAAAAACTGTTTTTT. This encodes CASSFWTGETTNEKLFF.

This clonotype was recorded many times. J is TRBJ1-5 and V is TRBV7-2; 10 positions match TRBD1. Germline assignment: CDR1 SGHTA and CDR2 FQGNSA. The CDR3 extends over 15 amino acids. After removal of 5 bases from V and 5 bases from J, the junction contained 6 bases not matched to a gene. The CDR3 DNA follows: TGTGCCAGCAGCCCGGGACAGGGGATTCATCAGCCCCAGCATTTT. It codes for CASSPGQGIHQPQHF.

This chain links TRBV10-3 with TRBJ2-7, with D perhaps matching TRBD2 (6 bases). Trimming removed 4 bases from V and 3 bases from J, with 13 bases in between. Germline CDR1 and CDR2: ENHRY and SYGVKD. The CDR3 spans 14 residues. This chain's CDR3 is CAISGIAENYEQYF. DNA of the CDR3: TGTGCCATCAGTGGCATAGCGGAGAACTACGAGCAGTACTTC.

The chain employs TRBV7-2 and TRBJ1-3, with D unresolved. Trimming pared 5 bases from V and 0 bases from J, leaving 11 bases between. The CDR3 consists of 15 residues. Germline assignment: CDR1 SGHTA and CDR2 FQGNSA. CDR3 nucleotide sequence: TGTGCCAGCAGCGCCCGGGCCCTCTCTGGAAACACCATATATTTT. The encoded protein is CASSARALSGNTIYF.

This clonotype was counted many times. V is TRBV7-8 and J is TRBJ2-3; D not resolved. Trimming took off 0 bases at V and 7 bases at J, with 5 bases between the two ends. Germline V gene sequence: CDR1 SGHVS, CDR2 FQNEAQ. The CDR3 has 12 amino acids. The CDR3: CASSLAPNTQYF. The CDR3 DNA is TGTGCCAGCAGCTTAGCGCCTAATACGCAGTATTTT.

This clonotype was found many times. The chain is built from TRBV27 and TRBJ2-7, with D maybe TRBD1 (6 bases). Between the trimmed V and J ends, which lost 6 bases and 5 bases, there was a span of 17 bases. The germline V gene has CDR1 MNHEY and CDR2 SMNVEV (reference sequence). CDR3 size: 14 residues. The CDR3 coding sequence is TGTGCCAGCAGACTAGTGACAGGTAACCACGAGCAGTACTTC. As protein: CASRLVTGNHEQYF.